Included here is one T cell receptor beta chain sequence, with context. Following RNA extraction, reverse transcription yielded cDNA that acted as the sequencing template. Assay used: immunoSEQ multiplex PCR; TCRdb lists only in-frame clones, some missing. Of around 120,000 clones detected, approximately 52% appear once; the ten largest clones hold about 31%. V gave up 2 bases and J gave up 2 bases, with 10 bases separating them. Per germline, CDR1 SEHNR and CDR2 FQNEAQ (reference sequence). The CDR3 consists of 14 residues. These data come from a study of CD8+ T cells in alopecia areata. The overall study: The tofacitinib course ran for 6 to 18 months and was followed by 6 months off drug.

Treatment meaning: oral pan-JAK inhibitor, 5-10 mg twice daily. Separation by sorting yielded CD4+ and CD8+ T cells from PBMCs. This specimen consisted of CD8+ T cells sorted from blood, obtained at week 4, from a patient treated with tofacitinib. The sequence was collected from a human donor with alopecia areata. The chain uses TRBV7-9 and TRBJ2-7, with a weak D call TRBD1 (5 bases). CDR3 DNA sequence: TGTGCCAGCAGCTTAACAGGCCTGCCCTACGAGCAGTACTTC. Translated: CASSLTGLPYEQYF.